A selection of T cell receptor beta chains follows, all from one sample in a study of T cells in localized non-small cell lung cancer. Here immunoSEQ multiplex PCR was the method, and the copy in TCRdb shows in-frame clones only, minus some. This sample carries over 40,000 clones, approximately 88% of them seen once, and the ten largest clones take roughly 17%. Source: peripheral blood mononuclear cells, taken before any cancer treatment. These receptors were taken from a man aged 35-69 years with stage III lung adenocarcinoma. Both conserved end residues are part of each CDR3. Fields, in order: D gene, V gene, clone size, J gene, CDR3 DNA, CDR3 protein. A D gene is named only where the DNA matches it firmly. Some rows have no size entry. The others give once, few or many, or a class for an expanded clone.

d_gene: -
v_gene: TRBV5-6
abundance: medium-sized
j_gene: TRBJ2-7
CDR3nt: TGTGCCAGCAGCTTGGGGGACCAAAGCTCCTACGAGCAGTACTTC
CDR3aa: CASSLGDQSSYEQYF

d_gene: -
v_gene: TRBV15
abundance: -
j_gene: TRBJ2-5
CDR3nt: TGTGCCACCAGCAGACAGGGGTTAGGGGAGACCCAGTACTTC
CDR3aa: CATSRQGLGETQYF

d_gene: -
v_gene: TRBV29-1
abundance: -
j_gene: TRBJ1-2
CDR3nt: TGCAGCGCCCGGGCGGGACACGAGTACTACACCTTC
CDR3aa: CSARAGHEYYTF

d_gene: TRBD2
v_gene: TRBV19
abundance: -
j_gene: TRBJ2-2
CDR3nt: TGTGCCAGTAGTAGCGCCTGGACTAGCGGCGGGGAGCTGTTTTTT
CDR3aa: CASSSAWTSGGELFF

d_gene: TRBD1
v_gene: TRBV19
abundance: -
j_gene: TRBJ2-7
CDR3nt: TGTGCCAGTAGTATCGGACAGGGAAGCGAGCAGTACTTC
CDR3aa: CASSIGQGSEQYF

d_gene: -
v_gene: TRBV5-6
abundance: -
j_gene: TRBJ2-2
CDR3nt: TGTGCCAGCCTTATGTTAGGGGGTGACACCGGGGAGCTGTTTTTT
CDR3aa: CASLMLGGDTGELFF

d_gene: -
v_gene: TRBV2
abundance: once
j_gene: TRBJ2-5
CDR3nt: TGTGCCAGCAGTGTAGATCGGGGCCGCCCTGGTGGCCAGTACTTC
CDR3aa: CASSVDRGRPGGQYF

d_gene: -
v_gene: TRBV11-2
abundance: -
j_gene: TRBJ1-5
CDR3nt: TGTGCCAGCAGCCCCCACGGCAGCCTCAATCAGCCCCAGCATTTT
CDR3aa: CASSPHGSLNQPQHF

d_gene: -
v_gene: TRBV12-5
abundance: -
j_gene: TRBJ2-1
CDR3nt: TGTGCTAGTGGTTCAGTTGGGCCATACGATGAGCAGTTCTTC
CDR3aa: CASGSVGPYDEQFF

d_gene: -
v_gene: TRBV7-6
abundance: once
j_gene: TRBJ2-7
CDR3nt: TGTGCCAGCAGCTTATCACCCCCGACGTTCGGGATCGGGACCTACGAGCAGTACTTC
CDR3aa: CASSLSPPTFGIGTYEQYF

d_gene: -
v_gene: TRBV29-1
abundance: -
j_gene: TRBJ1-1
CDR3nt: TGCAGCGTTTTACAGTTGGGCACTGAAGCTTTCTTT
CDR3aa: CSVLQLGTEAFF

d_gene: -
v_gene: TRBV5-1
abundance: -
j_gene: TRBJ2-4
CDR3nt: TGCGCCAGCAGCATGGGACCGGAGGATCGGAGGGACATTCAGTACTTC
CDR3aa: CASSMGPEDRRDIQYF

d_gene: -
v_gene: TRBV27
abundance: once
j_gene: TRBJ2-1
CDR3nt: TGTGCCAGCAGTAATCTGGGTCTCTCGAGGGATGAGCAGTTCTTC
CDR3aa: CASSNLGLSRDEQFF

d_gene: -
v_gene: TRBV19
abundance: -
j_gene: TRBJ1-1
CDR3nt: TGTGCCAGCACCACACCCCGCTATAGGAACACTGAAGCTTTCTTT
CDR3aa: CASTTPRYRNTEAFF

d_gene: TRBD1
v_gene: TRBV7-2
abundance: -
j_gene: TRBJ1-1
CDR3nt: TGTGCCAGCAGCGCCCAGGGGGGGATGAACACTGAAGCTTTCTTT
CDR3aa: CASSAQGGMNTEAFF

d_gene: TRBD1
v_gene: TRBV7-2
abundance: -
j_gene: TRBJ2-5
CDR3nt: TGTGCCAGCAGCTTACTCTCACAGGGGGCTCAAGAGACCCAGTACTTC
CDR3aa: CASSLLSQGAQETQYF

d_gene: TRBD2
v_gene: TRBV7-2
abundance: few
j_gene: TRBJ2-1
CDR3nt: TGTGCCAGCAGCTTAGGACTAGCGGGGGGGAGCTCCTACAATGAGCAGTTCTTC
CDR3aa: CASSLGLAGGSSYNEQFF

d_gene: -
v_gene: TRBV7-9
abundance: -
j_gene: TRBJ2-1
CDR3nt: TGTGCCAGCAGCTTACAGGCGGGGGAGCAGTTCTTC
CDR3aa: CASSLQAGEQFF

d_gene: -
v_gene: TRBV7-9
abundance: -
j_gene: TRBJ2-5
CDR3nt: TGTGCCAGCAGCTTTGGAGGCAGAGAGACCCAGTACTTC
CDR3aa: CASSFGGRETQYF

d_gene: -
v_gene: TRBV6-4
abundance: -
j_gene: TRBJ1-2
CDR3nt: TGTGCCAGCAGTGACTCAGGAGGGGTCAGCTACACCTTC
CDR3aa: CASSDSGGVSYTF

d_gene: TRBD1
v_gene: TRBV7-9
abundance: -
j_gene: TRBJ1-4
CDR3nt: TGTGCCAGCAGCTCCCAGGGGGGACAGGGACATGAAAAACTGTTTTTT
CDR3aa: CASSSQGGQGHEKLFF

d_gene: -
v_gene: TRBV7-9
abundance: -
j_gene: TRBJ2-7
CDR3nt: TGTGCCATTCCTATACCGGGGTCACCGACCTACGAGCAGTACTTC
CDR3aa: CAIPIPGSPTYEQYF

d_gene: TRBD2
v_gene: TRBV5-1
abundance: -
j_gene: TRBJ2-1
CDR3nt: TGCGCCAGCAGCTTGACAGCGGGAACAACCTACAATGAGCAGTTCTTC
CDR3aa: CASSLTAGTTYNEQFF

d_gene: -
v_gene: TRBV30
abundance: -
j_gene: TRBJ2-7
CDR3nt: TGTGCCTGGAGTGTAGGGAGCGCCGGGGACCAGTACTTC
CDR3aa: CAWSVGSAGDQYF

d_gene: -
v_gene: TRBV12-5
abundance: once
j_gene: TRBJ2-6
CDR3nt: TGTGCTAGTGGGACATTGCTTTCCGGGGCCAACGTCCTGACTTTC
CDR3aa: CASGTLLSGANVLTF

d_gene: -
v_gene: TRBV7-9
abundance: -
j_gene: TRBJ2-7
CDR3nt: TGTGCCAGCAGCTTAGATAGTGGCCAGAACTACGAGCAGTACTTC
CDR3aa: CASSLDSGQNYEQYF

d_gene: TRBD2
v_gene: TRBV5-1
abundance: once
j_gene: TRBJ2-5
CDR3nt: TGCGCCAGCAGCTTAGCGGGGGGGCCGGAGACCCAGTACTTC
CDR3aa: CASSLAGGPETQYF

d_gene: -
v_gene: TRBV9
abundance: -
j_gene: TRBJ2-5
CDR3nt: TGTGCCAGCAGCGTAGGGGGAGCGGGTTCGTACCAAGAGACCCAGTACTTC
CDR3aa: CASSVGGAGSYQETQYF

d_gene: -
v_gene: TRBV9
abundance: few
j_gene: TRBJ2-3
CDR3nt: TGTGCCAGCAGCATTTCAACAGATACGCAGTATTTT
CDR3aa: CASSISTDTQYF

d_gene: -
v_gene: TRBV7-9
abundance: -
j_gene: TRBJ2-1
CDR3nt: TGTGCCAGCAGCTTTTTAGGTACAGGGTTGGATGAGCAGTTCTTC
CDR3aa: CASSFLGTGLDEQFF

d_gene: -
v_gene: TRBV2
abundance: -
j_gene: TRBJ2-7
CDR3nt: TGTGCCAGCAAGTTGGTGGGGGGCTACGAGCAGTACTTC
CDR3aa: CASKLVGGYEQYF

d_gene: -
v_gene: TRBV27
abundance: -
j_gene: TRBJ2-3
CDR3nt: TGTGCCAGCAGTTCACAGGGAACAGATACGCAGTATTTT
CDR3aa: CASSSQGTDTQYF

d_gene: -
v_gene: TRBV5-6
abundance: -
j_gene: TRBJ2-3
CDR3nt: TGTGCCAGCACCTCGGGTTACGATACGCAGTATTTT
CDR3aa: CASTSGYDTQYF

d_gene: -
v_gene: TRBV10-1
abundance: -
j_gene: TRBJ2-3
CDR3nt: TGCGCCAGCAGTGACGCTAGCGACGGCACAGATACGCAGTATTTT
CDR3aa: CASSDASDGTDTQYF

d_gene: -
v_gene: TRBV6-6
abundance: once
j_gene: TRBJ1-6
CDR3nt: TGTGCCAGCAGTCCCCAGTTACCCTATAATTCACCCCTCCACTTT
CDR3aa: CASSPQLPYNSPLHF

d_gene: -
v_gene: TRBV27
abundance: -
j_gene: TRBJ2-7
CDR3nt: TGTGCCAGCATTGACAGCTCCTACGAGCAGTACTTC
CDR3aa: CASIDSSYEQYF

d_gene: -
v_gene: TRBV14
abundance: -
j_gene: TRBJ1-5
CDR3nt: TGTGCCAGCAGCCAAGGGACAGACCAGCATTTT
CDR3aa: CASSQGTDQHF

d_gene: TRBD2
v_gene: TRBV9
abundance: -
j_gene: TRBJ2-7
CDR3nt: TGTGCCAGCAGCAAACAAACTAGCGGGGGGGCTTTCGTCTACGAGCAGTACTTC
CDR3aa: CASSKQTSGGAFVYEQYF

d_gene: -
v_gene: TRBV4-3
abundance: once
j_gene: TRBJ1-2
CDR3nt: TGCGCCAGCAGCCAAGAAGGGGAACTCTATGGCTACACCTTC
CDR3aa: CASSQEGELYGYTF

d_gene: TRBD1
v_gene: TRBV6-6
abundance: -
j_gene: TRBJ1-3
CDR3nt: TGTGCCACAGTAGAGGGGGCCAGCTCTGGAAACACCATATATTTT
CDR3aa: CATVEGASSGNTIYF

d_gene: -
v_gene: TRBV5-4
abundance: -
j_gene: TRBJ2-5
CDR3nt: TGTGCCAGCAGCTTGGGAGGGGAAGAGACCCAGTACTTC
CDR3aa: CASSLGGEETQYF

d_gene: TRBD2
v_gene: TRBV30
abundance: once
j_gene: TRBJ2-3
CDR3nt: TGTGCCTCGACCCCCTGGCGGGGGATCACAGATACGCAGTATTTT
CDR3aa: CASTPWRGITDTQYF

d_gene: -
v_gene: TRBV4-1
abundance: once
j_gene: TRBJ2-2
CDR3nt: TGCGCCAGCCAACGCGGCTGGGACACCGGGGAGCTGTTTTTT
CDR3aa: CASQRGWDTGELFF

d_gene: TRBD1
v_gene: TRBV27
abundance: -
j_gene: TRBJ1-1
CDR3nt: TGTGCCAGCAGGGACAGGTTGAACACTGAAGCTTTCTTT
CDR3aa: CASRDRLNTEAFF

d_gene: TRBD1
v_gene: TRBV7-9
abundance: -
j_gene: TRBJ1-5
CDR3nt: TGTGCCAGCAGCTTAGGGACCGACACAGGGGGCAATCAGCCCCAGCATTTT
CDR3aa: CASSLGTDTGGNQPQHF

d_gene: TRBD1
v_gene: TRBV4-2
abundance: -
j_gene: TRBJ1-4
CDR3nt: TGTGCCAGCAGCCCCTTACAGGGGACGTTAGAAAAACTGTTTTTT
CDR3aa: CASSPLQGTLEKLFF

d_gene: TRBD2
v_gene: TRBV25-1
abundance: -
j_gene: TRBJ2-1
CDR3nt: TGTGCCAGCAGTACTAGCGGATTCTACAATGAGCAGTTCTTC
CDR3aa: CASSTSGFYNEQFF

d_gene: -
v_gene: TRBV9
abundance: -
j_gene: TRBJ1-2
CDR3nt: TGTGCCAGCAGCCCGATGACGATGAACTATGGCTACACCTTC
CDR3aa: CASSPMTMNYGYTF

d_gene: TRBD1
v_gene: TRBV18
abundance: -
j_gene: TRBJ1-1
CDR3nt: TGTGCCAGCTCACGCCGGGACAGCCTTGAAGCTTTCTTT
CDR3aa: CASSRRDSLEAFF

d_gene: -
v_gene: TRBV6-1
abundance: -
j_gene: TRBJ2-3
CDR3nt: TGTGCCAGCAGTGAAGCGGGCGGGACAGATACGCAGTATTTT
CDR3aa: CASSEAGGTDTQYF

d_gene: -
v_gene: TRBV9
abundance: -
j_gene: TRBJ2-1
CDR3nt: TGTGCCAGCAGCGTCGGAGCGGAGTCCAATGAGCAGTTCTTC
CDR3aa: CASSVGAESNEQFF

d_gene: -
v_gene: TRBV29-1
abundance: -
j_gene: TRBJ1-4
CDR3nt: TGCAGCGTTCTAACAAATGAAAAACTGTTTTTT
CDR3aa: CSVLTNEKLFF

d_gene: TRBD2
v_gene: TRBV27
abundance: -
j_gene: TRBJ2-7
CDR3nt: TGTGCCAGCAGTCGGGACGGGAGGTACGAGCAGTACTTC
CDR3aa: CASSRDGRYEQYF

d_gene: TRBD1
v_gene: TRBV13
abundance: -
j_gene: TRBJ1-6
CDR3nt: TGTGCCAGCAGCTTACAGGGGGACTCCTATAATTCACCCCTCCACTTT
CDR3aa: CASSLQGDSYNSPLHF

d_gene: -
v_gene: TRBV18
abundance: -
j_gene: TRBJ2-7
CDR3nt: TGTGCCAGCTCACCGCGGGACGAGCAGTACTTC
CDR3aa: CASSPRDEQYF

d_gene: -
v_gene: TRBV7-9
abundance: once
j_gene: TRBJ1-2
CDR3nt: TGTGCCAGCAGCTTATATCAGGGGAAGGATGGCTACACCTTC
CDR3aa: CASSLYQGKDGYTF